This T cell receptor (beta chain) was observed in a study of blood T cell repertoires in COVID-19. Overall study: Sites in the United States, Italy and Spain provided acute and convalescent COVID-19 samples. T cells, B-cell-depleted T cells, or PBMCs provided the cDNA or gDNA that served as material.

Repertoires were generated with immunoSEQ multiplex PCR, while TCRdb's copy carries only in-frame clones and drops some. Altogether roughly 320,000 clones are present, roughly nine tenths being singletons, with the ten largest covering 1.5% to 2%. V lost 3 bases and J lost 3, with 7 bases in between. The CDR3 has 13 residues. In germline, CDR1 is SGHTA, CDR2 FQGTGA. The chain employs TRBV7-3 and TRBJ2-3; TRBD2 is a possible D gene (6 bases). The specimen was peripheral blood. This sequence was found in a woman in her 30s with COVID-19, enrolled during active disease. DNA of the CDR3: TGTGCCAGCAGCTTTGGAGGGACAGATACGCAGTATTTT. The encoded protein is CASSFGGTDTQYF.